A selection of T cell receptor beta chains follows, all from one sample in a study of cytomegalovirus exposure and HLA in healthy donors. Clones were sequenced by immunoSEQ multiplex PCR, and TCRdb holds only the in-frame ones, with some missing. The top ten clones hold around 3% of a sample with 130,000 or so clones, roughly 84% of them seen once. The sequencing input was PBMCs. The receptors shown here come from a woman aged 18-35 years in good health and CMV-seropositive. Each CDR3 is given with its conserved first and last residue. D genes are given only for firm matches. Size is omitted from some rows. Given values are once, few, many or a class for expanded clones.

TGTGCCAGCAGTGAAGGTGTACAGTCCAATCAGCCCCAGCATTTT	CASSEGVQSNQPQHF	-	-	TRBV6-1	TRBJ1-5
TGCGCCAGCAGCCAATATTTCCCCCCCGGGGAACGGGATACGCAGTATTTT	CASSQYFPPGERDTQYF	-	-	TRBV4-1	TRBJ2-3
TGTGCCAGCAGCTCGGAACAGGGACTATCGACCCACTATGGCTACACCTTC	CASSSEQGLSTHYGYTF	-	-	TRBV7-9	TRBJ1-2
TGTGCCAGCAGGTCAGGACAGGGGGACACCGGGGAGCTGTTTTTT	CASRSGQGDTGELFF	TRBD1	once	TRBV28	TRBJ2-2
TGTGCCAGCAGTGGCACAGGGGAAAAACTGTTTTTT	CASSGTGEKLFF	-	-	TRBV6-1	TRBJ1-4
TGTGCCAGTACCATAACTAGCGGGGGGCAAAAAGTCCCAGTTTATTTT	CASTITSGGQKVPVYF	TRBD2	-	TRBV19	TRBJ2-3
TGTGCCAGCAGCCCGGGAGGAGGCAATCAGCCCCAGCATTTT	CASSPGGGNQPQHF	-	-	TRBV5-4	TRBJ1-5
TGTGCCAGCAGTTTGACAGGTGGGGTCTCTGGAAACACCATATATTTT	CASSLTGGVSGNTIYF	-	-	TRBV28	TRBJ1-3
TGTGCTAGTGGTTTGGTATTAGGACTAGCAGTTGAGACCCAGTACTTC	CASGLVLGLAVETQYF	TRBD2	once	TRBV12-5	TRBJ2-5
TGTGCCAGCAGACCTGGACAGGGGAGTACTGAAGCTTTCTTT	CASRPGQGSTEAFF	TRBD1	-	TRBV5-4	TRBJ1-1
TGTGCCAGCAGCGTACCGGAGGATGGCACAGATACGCAGTATTTT	CASSVPEDGTDTQYF	-	few	TRBV5-4	TRBJ2-3
TGTGCCATCAGTGAGGGGCGGGGCAACTCGGGGGTCAATGAGCAGTTCTTC	CAISEGRGNSGVNEQFF	-	-	TRBV10-3	TRBJ2-1
TGCGCCAGCAGTGAGTCGGGCGGGGGGGGATGGAGGCAGTACTTC	CASSESGGGGWRQYF	TRBD2	-	TRBV10-2	TRBJ2-7
TGTGCCAGCAGCTTTACAGGGGGCGAAAGCTACACCTTC	CASSFTGGESYTF	TRBD1	-	TRBV7-9	TRBJ1-2
TGTGCCAGCAGTTCCTTACAGGGGCCCACCGGGGAGCTGTTTTTT	CASSSLQGPTGELFF	TRBD1	-	TRBV27	TRBJ2-2
TGCGCCAGCAGCCAAACGGTCGATGAGCAGTTCTTC	CASSQTVDEQFF	-	-	TRBV4-1	TRBJ2-1
TGTGCCAGCTCAACAGGGAACACCGGGGAGCTGTTTTTT	CASSTGNTGELFF	-	-	TRBV18	TRBJ2-2
TGTGCCAGACTTCAGGGACAGCCCCTAAGAAATTCACCCCTCCACTTT	CARLQGQPLRNSPLHF	-	-	TRBV7-5	TRBJ1-6
TGCGCCAGCAGCTTGATCAGGGATAGGACCGGGGAGCTGTTTTTT	CASSLIRDRTGELFF	-	-	TRBV5-1	TRBJ2-2
TGTGCCAGCAGTTCCCCTCCTGGCAAGACAGATACGCAGTATTTT	CASSSPPGKTDTQYF	-	-	TRBV28	TRBJ2-3
TGTGCCAGCAGTGAAATGGAGGCCCAGTACTTC	CASSEMEAQYF	-	-	TRBV25-1	TRBJ2-5
TGTGCCAGCACCCGAACTAGCGGGGACTACAATGAGCAGTTCTTC	CASTRTSGDYNEQFF	TRBD2	few	TRBV6-1	TRBJ2-1
TGTGCCAGCAGCTTTTCGGGCGGGGTTGACACCATATATTTT	CASSFSGGVDTIYF	-	-	TRBV7-9	TRBJ1-3
TGCGCCAGCAGCTTGGACAGGGGGCTGAATGAGCAGTTCTTC	CASSLDRGLNEQFF	TRBD1	-	TRBV5-1	TRBJ2-1
TGTGCCATCAGTGTAGCGGGGGGGGGCACAGATACGCAGTATTTT	CAISVAGGGTDTQYF	TRBD2	-	TRBV10-3	TRBJ2-3
TGTGCCAGCAGCACTGGACTAGCGGGGGGATCAGATACGCAGTATTTT	CASSTGLAGGSDTQYF	TRBD2	-	TRBV9	TRBJ2-3
TGTGCCAGCAGCGGAACCGGGACAGGGCTCACCGGGGAGCTGTTTTTT	CASSGTGTGLTGELFF	TRBD1	-	TRBV9	TRBJ2-2
TGTGCCAGCAGTTTTTACAGAGACAATGAGCAGTTCTTC	CASSFYRDNEQFF	-	-	TRBV28	TRBJ2-1
TGTGCCAGCCGGCTAGCGGGGGTACCTGAGCAGTTCTTC	CASRLAGVPEQFF	TRBD2	-	TRBV2	TRBJ2-1
TGTGCCAGCAGCTTGGTAAATCGGGACAGTGATGGCTACACCTTC	CASSLVNRDSDGYTF	TRBD1	-	TRBV5-6	TRBJ1-2
TGTGCCAGCAGTCGGACAGAGATGCGTTCACCCCTCCACTTT	CASSRTEMRSPLHF	-	-	TRBV2	TRBJ1-6
TGTGCCGGCAGCTTGGGAGGGACCGGGGAGCTGTTTTTT	CAGSLGGTGELFF	TRBD2	-	TRBV5-4	TRBJ2-2
TGTTCCAGCAGCCTTTCTCCGGGACAGGGTATCCACGAGCAGTACTTC	CSSSLSPGQGIHEQYF	TRBD1	-	TRBV7-9	TRBJ2-7
TGTGCCAGCAGTGAGCGGAGCGAAGTGTCCCAGTACTTC	CASSERSEVSQYF	-	-	TRBV6-1	TRBJ2-5
TGTGCCGCGCAGAGTGACATATCCCAGCCCCAGCATTTT	CAAQSDISQPQHF	-	-	TRBV2	TRBJ1-5
TGTGCCAGCTGCTCTGCGAGGGGGACCCCCCCGCAGTATTTT	CASCSARGTPPQYF	-	-	TRBV28	TRBJ2-3
TGTGCCAGCACCCCGGACAGGGGGTATGGCTACACCTTC	CASTPDRGYGYTF	TRBD1	-	TRBV6-5	TRBJ1-2
TGTGCCAGCAGTTACTCGACAGGGGATGGGCAAAATGAGCAGTTCTTC	CASSYSTGDGQNEQFF	TRBD1	few	TRBV6-6	TRBJ2-1
TGTGCCAGCGGAGGGGCCTACGAGCAGTACTTC	CASGGAYEQYF	-	few	TRBV9	TRBJ2-7
TGCGCCAGCAGCTTGGACAGATGGAACACCGGGGAGCTGTTTTTT	CASSLDRWNTGELFF	-	-	TRBV5-1	TRBJ2-2
TGTGCCAGCAGCGTAGGACAGAATTCACCCCTCCACTTT	CASSVGQNSPLHF	-	-	TRBV9	TRBJ1-6
TGTGCCAGCAGCCAAGACAGGGGGCTTTATGAAAAACTGTTTTTT	CASSQDRGLYEKLFF	TRBD1	-	TRBV14	TRBJ1-4
TGTGCCAGCTATCACAGCAATGAGCAGTTCTTC	CASYHSNEQFF	-	-	TRBV2	TRBJ2-1
TGTGCCTGGAGTGTGGAGGGGGCAAGTAAGCAGTACTTC	CAWSVEGASKQYF	-	-	TRBV30	TRBJ2-5
TGTGCCAGCTCGCGCCGGGACAGGGACTACGAGCAGTACTTC	CASSRRDRDYEQYF	TRBD1	-	TRBV18	TRBJ2-7
TGTGCCAGCAGTGAATCTTCAGGGTTTTACTACAATGAGCAGTTCTTC	CASSESSGFYYNEQFF	-	-	TRBV25-1	TRBJ2-1
TGCGCCAGCAGTGCTTCCGGGACAGGGCCTGATGAGCAGTACTTC	CASSASGTGPDEQYF	TRBD1	once	TRBV10-1	TRBJ2-7
TGTGCCAGCAGCCCCCCAGTAGGTGGCAGGGGCCACGAGCAGTACTTC	CASSPPVGGRGHEQYF	-	once	TRBV7-3	TRBJ2-7
TGTGCCAGCAGTCCTACCTGGAGCGGTAACAGGGGTGGCTACACCTTC	CASSPTWSGNRGGYTF	TRBD1	-	TRBV27	TRBJ1-2
TGTGCCAGCAGTTTAACTGCACCGAGGCGGGGGAAGGACGAGCAGTACTTC	CASSLTAPRRGKDEQYF	TRBD2	-	TRBV27	TRBJ2-7
TGTGCCATCATTCCCTCGTTGTTAGCGGGGGGACAAAAAACCAACCAAGAGACCCAGTACTTC	CAIIPSLLAGGQKTNQETQYF	TRBD2	-	TRBV10-3	TRBJ2-5
TGTGCCAGCAGGGATGGACAGGGGCTTACTGAAGCTTTCTTT	CASRDGQGLTEAFF	TRBD1	-	TRBV6-5	TRBJ1-1
TGCAGCGCCATGACAGGGGCATTGAACACTGAAGCTTTCTTT	CSAMTGALNTEAFF	TRBD1	-	TRBV29-1	TRBJ1-1
TGTGCCAGCAGTGATTGGCAGGGTAATACTGAAGCTTTCTTT	CASSDWQGNTEAFF	-	-	TRBV2	TRBJ1-1